The TCR beta chain under discussion was sequenced for a study of cytomegalovirus exposure and HLA in healthy donors. Overall study findings and caveats: A later analysis showed HLA-associated TCR beta chains outstripping equally common others in clonal expansion. When analyzed later, a missense DCLRE1C variant was found to be linked to TCR beta V- and J-gene trimming.

Germline trimming cut 1 base from V and 3 bases from J; bases unmatched to any gene: 6. From germline, CDR1 is SGHVS and CDR2 FQNEAQ. The CDR3 has 16 amino acids. PCR was performed using 60 Vbeta and 13 Jbeta primers. Generated by immunoSEQ multiplex PCR, the TCRdb table keeps only in-frame clones and is missing some. The sample has 95,000 to 110,000 clones, almost 80% seen once; the top ten hold roughly 6.2%. Worth noting for this clone: Its antigen is not identified.

Sequencing input: PBMCs. This TCR derives from a man aged 55 to 70 in good health and CMV-seropositive. The gene calls are TRBV7-8 and TRBJ2-5, with 9 positions matching TRBD2. CDR3 in amino acids: CASSLDFAGGEETQYF. CDR3 bases: TGTGCCAGCAGCTTAGATTTTGCGGGGGGGGAAGAGACCCAGTACTTC.